The text below deals with one TCR beta chain. Antigen specificity is unknown. The data belong to a study of vaccination effects on CD4 cells after COVID-19. Notes on the study in general: Late in the post-vaccination period, infection-induced and vaccine-induced clones underwent marked clonal contraction. Convalescent patients were scarce in the study, and it lacked early post-infection timepoints.

V dropped 0 bases and J dropped 0; count of bases not matched to a gene: 8. Germline V lookup: CDR1 SEHNR, CDR2 FQNEAQ (reference sequence). The CDR3 has 19 amino acids. Viral peptide pools were used in the ViraFEST assay to expand antigen-specific CD4+ T cells, and sequencing came afterward. At the end of more than 8 days of culture, CD4+ T cells were isolated. Neither prior SARS-CoV-2 infection nor positive nucleocapsid antibodies were present in the vaccine recipients. With roughly 9.5 ug/ml peptides and roughly 9.4 IU/ml IL-2, over 1.5 million PBMC per well were cultured. Some clones are missing from TCRdb's copy, which holds only in-frame ones; the method was immunoSEQ multiplex PCR. The repertoire holds under 30,000 clones, with approximately 70% as singletons.

The sample here was CD4+ T cells from PBMCs cultured with HCoV-NL63 spike peptides, taken before COVID-19 vaccination. The rearrangement joins TRBV7-9 to TRBJ2-3, with 11 bases aligning to TRBD1. The sequence derives from a human donor who received a COVID-19 vaccine. This CDR3 is CASSLARTGGFASTDTQYF. The CDR3 nucleotides read TGTGCCAGCAGCTTAGCTAGGACAGGGGGCTTTGCTAGCACAGATACGCAGTATTTT.